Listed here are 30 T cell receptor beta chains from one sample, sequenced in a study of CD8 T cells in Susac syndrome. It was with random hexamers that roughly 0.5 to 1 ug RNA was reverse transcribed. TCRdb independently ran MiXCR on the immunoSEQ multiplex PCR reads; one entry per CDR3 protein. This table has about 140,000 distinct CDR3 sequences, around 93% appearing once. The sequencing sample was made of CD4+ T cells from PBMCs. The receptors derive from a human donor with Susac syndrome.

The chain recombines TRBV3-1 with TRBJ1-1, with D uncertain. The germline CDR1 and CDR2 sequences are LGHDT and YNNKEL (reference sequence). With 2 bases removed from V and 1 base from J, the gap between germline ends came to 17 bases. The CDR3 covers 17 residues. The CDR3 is CASSQTGRFDGNTEAFF. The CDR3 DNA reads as TGTGCCAGCAGCCAAACCGGCAGATTCGATGGGAACACTGAAGCTTTCTTT.

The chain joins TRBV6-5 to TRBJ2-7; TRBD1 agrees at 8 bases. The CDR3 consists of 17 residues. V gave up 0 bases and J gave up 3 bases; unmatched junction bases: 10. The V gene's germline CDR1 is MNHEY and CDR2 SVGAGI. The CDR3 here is CASSYSRGTGVYYEQYF. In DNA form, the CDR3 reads TGTGCCAGCAGTTACTCGAGAGGGACAGGAGTGTACTACGAGCAGTACTTC.

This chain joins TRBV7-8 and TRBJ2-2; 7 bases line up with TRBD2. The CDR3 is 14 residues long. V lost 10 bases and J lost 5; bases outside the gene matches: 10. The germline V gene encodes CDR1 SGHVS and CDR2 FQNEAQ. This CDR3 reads CATLRGSHTGELFF. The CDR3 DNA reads TGTGCCACCCTCCGCGGGAGTCATACCGGGGAGCTGTTTTTT. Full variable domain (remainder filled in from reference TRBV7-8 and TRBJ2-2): GAGVSQSPRYKVAKRGQDVALRCDPISGHVSLFWYQQALGQGPEFLTYFQNEAQLDKSGLPSDRFFAERPEGSVSTLKIQRTQQEDSAVYLCATLRGSHTGELFFGEGSRLTVL.

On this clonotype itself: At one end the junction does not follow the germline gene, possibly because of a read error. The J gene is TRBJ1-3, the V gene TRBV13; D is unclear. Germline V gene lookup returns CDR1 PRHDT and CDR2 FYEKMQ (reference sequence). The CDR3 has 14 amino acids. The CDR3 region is CAGSPSGFGNTIYF. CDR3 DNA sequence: TGTGCCGGCAGCCCCTCGGGGTTCGGAAACACCATATATTTT.

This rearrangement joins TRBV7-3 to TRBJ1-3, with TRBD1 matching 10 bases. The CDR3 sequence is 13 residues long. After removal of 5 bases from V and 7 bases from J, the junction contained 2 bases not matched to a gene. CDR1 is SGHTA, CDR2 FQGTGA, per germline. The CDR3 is CASSVGQGNTIYF. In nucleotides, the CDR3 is TGTGCCAGCAGCGTGGGACAGGGGAACACCATATATTTT.

The CDR3 is CASSQDNLAGRNEQFF. The CDR3 region has the DNA TGCGCCAGCAGCCAAGATAATCTAGCGGGACGAAATGAGCAGTTCTTC. The chain links TRBV4-3 to TRBJ2-1; 9 nucleotides match TRBD2. The CDR3 sequence is 16 residues long. V was pared by 0 bases and J by 7 bases, with 7 bases of the junction left unmatched. Germline assignment: CDR1 LGHNA and CDR2 YSLEER.

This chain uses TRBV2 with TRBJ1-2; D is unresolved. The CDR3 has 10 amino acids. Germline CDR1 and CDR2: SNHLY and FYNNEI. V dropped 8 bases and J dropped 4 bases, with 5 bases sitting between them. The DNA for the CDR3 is TGTGCCAGCCGACGCTATGGCTACACCTTC. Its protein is CASRRYGYTF. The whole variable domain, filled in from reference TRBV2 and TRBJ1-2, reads EPEVTQTPSHQVTQMGQEVILRCVPISNHLYFYWYRQILGQKVEFLVSFYNNEISEKSEIFDDQFSVERPDGSNFTLKIRSTKLEDSAMYFCASRRYGYTFGSGTRLTVV.

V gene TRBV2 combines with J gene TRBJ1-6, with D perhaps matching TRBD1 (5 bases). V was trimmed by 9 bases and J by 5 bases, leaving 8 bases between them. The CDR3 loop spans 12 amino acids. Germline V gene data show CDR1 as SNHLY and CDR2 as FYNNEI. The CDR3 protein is CASRGDNSPLHF. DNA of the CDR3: TGTGCCAGTAGGGGCGATAATTCACCCCTCCACTTT.

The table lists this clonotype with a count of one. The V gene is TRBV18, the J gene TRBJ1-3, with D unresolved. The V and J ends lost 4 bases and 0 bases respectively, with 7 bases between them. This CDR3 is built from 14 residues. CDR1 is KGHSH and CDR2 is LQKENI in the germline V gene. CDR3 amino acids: CASSRESSGNTIYF. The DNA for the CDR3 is TGTGCCAGCTCACGTGAGTCCTCTGGAAACACCATATATTTT.

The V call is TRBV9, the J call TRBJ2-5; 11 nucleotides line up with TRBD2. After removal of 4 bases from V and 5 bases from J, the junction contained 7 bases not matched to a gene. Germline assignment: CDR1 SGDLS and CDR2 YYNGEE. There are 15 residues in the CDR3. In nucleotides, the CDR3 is TGTGCCAGCAGCTGGGCTAGCGGGGGGAGGGAGACCCAGTACTTC. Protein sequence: CASSWASGGRETQYF.

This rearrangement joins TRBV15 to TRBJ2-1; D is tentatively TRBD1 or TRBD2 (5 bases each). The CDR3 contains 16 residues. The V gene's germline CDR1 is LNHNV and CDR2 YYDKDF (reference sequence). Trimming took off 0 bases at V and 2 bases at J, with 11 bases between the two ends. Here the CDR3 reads CATSREGSRAYNEQFF. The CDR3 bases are TGTGCCACCAGCAGAGAGGGGAGCAGGGCCTACAATGAGCAGTTCTTC.

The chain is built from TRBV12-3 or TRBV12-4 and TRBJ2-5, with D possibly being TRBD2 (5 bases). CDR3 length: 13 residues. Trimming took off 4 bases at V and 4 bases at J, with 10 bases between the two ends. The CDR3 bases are TGTGCCAGCAGTTGGAGGTGGGGAGAGACCCAGTACTTC. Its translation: CASSWRWGETQYF.

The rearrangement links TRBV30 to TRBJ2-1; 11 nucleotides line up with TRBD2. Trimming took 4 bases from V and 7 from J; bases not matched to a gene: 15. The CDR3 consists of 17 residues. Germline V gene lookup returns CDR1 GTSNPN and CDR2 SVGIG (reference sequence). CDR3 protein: CAWKLTSGSRSVNEQFF. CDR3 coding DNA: TGTGCCTGGAAACTCACTAGCGGGAGTAGGTCCGTGAATGAGCAGTTCTTC. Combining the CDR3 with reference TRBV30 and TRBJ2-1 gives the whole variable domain SQTIHQWPATLVQPVGSPLSLECTVEGTSNPNLYWYRQAAGRGLQLLFYSVGIGQISSEVPQNLSASRPQDRQFILSSKKLLLSDSGFYLCAWKLTSGSRSVNEQFFGPGTRLTVL.

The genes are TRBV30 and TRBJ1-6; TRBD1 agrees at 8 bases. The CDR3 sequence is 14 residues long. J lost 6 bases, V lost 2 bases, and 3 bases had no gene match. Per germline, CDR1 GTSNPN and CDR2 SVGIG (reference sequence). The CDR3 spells CAWSPGQGNSPLHF. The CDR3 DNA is TGTGCCTGGAGTCCAGGACAGGGTAATTCACCCCTCCACTTT.

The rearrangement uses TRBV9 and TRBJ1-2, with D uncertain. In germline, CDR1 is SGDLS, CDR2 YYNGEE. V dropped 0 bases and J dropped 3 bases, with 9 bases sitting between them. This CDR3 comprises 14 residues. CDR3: CASSVASPDYGYTF. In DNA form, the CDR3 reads TGTGCCAGCAGCGTAGCTAGCCCGGACTATGGCTACACCTTC.

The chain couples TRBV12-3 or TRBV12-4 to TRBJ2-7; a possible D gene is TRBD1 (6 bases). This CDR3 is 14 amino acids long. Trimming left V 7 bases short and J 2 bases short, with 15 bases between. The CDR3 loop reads CASKTGLGPYEQYF. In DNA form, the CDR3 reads TGTGCCAGCAAGACAGGTTTGGGGCCCTACGAGCAGTACTTC.

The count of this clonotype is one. CDR3 DNA: TGTGCCAGCCATGAGGCAACAGAGGCTTTCTTT. It is translated as CASHEATEAFF. This chain joins TRBV2 and TRBJ1-1; D not resolved. CDR1 is SNHLY, CDR2 FYNNEI, per germline. V was cut by 8 bases and J by 11 bases, with 15 bases left in between. The CDR3 sequence is 11 residues long.

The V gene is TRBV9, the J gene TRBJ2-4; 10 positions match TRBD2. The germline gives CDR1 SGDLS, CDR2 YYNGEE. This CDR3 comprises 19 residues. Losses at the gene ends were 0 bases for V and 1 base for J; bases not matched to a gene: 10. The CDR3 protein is CASSVDPAGGQGAKNIQYF. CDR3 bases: TGTGCCAGCAGCGTAGATCCAGCGGGAGGGCAAGGGGCCAAAAACATTCAGTACTTC.

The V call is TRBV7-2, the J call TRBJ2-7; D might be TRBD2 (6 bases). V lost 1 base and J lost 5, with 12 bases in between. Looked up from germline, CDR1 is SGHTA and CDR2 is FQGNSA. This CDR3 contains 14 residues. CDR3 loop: CASSLVRDVNEQYF. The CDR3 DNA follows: TGTGCCAGCAGCTTAGTGCGGGATGTGAACGAGCAGTACTTC.

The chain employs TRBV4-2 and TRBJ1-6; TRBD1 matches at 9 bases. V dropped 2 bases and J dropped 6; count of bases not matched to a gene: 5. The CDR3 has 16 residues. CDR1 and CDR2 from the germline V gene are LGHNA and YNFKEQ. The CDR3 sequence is CASSQSRDRANSPLHF. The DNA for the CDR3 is TGTGCCAGCAGCCAATCCCGGGACAGGGCTAATTCACCCCTCCACTTT.

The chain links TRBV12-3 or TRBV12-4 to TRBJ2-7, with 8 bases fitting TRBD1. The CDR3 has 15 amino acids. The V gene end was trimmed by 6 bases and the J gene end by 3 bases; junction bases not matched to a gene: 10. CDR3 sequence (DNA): TGTGCCAGCAGCTCCGACAGGGGACCCATCTACGAGCAGTACTTC. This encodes CASSSDRGPIYEQYF.

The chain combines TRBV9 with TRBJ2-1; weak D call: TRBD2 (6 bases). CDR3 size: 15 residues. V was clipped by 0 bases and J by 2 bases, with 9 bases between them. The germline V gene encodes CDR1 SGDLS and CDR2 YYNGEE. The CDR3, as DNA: TGTGCCAGCAGCGTAGGACTAGGTGCCTACAATGAGCAGTTCTTC. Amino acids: CASSVGLGAYNEQFF. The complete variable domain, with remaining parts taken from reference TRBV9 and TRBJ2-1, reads DSGVTQTPKHLITATGQRVTLRCSPRSGDLSVYWYQQSLDQGLQFLIQYYNGEERAKGNILERFSAQQFPDLHSELNLSSLELGDSALYFCASSVGLGAYNEQFFGPGTRLTVL.

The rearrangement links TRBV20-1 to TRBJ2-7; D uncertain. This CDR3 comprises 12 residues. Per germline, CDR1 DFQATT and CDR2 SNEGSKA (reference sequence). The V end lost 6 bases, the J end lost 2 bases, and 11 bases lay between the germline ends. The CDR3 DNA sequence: TGCAGTGCAGATTCACCAGCCTACGAGCAGTACTTC. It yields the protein CSADSPAYEQYF.

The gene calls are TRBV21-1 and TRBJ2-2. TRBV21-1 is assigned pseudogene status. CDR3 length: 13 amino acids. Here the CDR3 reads CASSPDATGELFF. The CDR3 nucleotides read TGTGCCAGCAGCCCTGACGCCACCGGGGAGCTGTTTTTT.

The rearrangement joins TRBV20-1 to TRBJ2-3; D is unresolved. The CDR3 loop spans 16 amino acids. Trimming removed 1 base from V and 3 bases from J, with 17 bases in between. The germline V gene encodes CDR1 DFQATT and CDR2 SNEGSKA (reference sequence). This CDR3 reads CSARVLDLRRTDTQYF. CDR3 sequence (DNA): TGCAGTGCTAGAGTCCTGGACCTTCGTAGGACAGATACGCAGTATTTT.

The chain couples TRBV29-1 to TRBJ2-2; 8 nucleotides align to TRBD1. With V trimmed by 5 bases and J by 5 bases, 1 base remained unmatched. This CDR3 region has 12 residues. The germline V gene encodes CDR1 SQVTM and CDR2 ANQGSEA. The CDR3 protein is CSVNRGTGELFF. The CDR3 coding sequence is TGCAGCGTTAACAGGGGGACCGGGGAGCTGTTTTTT.

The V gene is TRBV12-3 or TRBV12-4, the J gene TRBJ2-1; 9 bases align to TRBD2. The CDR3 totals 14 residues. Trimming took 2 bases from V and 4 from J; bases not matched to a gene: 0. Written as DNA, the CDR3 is TGTGCCAGCAGTTTACTAGCGGGGTACAATGAGCAGTTCTTC. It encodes CASSLLAGYNEQFF.

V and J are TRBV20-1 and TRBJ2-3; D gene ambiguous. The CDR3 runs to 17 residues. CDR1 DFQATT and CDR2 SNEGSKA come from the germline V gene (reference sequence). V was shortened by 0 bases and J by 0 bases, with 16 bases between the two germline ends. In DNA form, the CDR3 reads TGCAGTGCTAGAGATCGATCTCCTAGACCGAGCACAGATACGCAGTATTTT. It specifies CSARDRSPRPSTDTQYF.

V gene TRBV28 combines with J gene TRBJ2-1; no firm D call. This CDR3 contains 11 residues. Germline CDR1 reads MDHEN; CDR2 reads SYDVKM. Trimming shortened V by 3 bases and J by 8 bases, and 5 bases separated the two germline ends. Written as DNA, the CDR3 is TGTGCCAGCAGTTTTATCGATGAGCAGTTCTTC. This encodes CASSFIDEQFF.

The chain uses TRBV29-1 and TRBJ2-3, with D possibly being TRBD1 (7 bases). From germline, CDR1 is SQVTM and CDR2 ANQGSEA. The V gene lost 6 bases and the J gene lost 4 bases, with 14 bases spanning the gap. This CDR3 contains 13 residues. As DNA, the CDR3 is TGCAGCGTCCGAACAGGGGAGGCAGATACGCAGTATTTT. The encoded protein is CSVRTGEADTQYF.